The 7 T cell receptor beta chains in this list originate from one sample, sequenced in a study of blood T cells in healthy people across ages. Combining a sample-barcoded 5' primer with a J-beta primer mix, a second PCR ran for roughly 7 to 12 cycles. From the 5' RACE reads, TCRdb called clonotypes with MiXCR, one entry per CDR3 protein. This sample has about 580,000 distinct CDR3 sequences, with more than 45% found just once. Sequencing was performed on blood. Every receptor here comes from an elderly man in good health.

V and J are TRBV7-9 and TRBJ2-4, with TRBD2 matching 7 bases. The J call may be faulty, since TRBJ2-7 better matches the DNA end. The CDR3 is made up of 15 amino acids. Looked up from germline, CDR1 is SEHNR and CDR2 is FQNEAQ (reference sequence). CDR3 sequence reads: CASSWLPSGAYEQYF. The CDR3, as DNA: TGTGCCAGCAGTTGGCTCCCTAGCGGTGCCTACGAGCAGTACTTC.

V gene TRBV6-1 combines with J gene TRBJ2-5; 12 positions agree with TRBD2. Unmatched junction bases numbered 9, after V lost 5 bases and J lost 5 bases. CDR1 and CDR2 (germline): MNHNS, SASEGT. The CDR3 covers 16 residues. Here the CDR3 reads CASSRTSGVPGETQYF. Here the CDR3 DNA reads TGTGCCAGCAGTAGGACTAGCGGGGTCCCTGGGGAGACCCAGTACTTC.

The chain recombines TRBV4-3 with TRBJ2-1; possibly TRBD1 for D (5 bases). The length of the CDR3 is 17 residues. Germline-derived CDR1 and CDR2 are LGHNA and YSLEER. Trimming stripped 0 bases from V and 3 bases from J, with 15 bases between. CDR3 nucleotide sequence: TGCGCCAGCAGCCAAGATTGGGGCGGTTTAGGCTACAATGAGCAGTTCTTC. Its translation: CASSQDWGGLGYNEQFF.

In this sample, this clonotype turned up many times. V is TRBV6-5 and J is TRBJ2-1; weak D call: TRBD1 (6 bases). V shed 6 bases and J shed 0 bases, with 12 bases lying between them. The CDR3 is 15 residues long. Germline V gene data show CDR1 as MNHEY and CDR2 as SVGAGI. For the CDR3, the DNA is TGTGCCAGCAGAGTCGACAGGACCTCCTACAATGAGCAGTTCTTC. As protein: CASRVDRTSYNEQFF.

A few counts support this clonotype. The rearrangement links TRBV2 to TRBJ2-1, with 7 nucleotides matching TRBD2. After removal of 2 bases from V and 0 bases from J, the junction contained 13 bases not matched to a gene. Germline values: CDR1 SNHLY, CDR2 FYNNEI. The CDR3 runs to 19 residues. CDR3 sequence: CASSERGGWGESSYNEQFF. The CDR3 DNA reads as TGTGCCAGCAGTGAAAGGGGAGGGTGGGGGGAAAGCTCCTACAATGAGCAGTTCTTC. Drawing the rest from reference TRBV2 and TRBJ2-1, the complete variable domain is EPEVTQTPSHQVTQMGQEVILRCVPISNHLYFYWYRQILGQKVEFLVSFYNNEISEKSEIFDDQFSVERPDGSNFTLKIRSTKLEDSAMYFCASSERGGWGESSYNEQFFGPGTRLTVL.

V and J are TRBV12-3 or TRBV12-4 and TRBJ2-1; no clear D gene. V lost 5 bases and J 8 bases, leaving 10 bases between the germline ends. This CDR3 comprises 12 residues. CDR3 DNA: TGTGCCAGCAGTGACCCTTACTATGAGCAGTTCTTC. It encodes CASSDPYYEQFF.

The rearrangement uses TRBV4-2 and TRBJ2-1, with TRBD2 matching over 14 bases. The CDR3 has 18 residues. In germline, CDR1 is LGHNA, CDR2 YNFKEQ. Germline trimming cut 4 bases from V and 9 bases from J; bases unmatched to any gene: 14. CDR3 sequence reads: CASSRDRMTSGRASEQFF. For the CDR3, the DNA is TGTGCCAGCAGCCGAGATAGGATGACTAGCGGGAGGGCCAGTGAGCAGTTCTTC.